This record covers a single TCR beta chain. No antigen is known for it. The entry originates in a study of T cell responses to AZD1222 COVID-19 vaccine. The study, taken as a whole, reports: Only a handful of AZD1222 recipients, more than 5 in all, had baseline seropositivity.

V gave up 5 bases and J gave up 0 bases, with 13 bases separating them. Germline V gives CDR1 PRHDT, CDR2 FYEKMQ (reference sequence). The CDR3 totals 16 residues. TCRdb's table, derived via immunoSEQ multiplex PCR, lists solely in-frame clones and lacks some. Of around 78,000 clones in the sample, about nine tenths were seen once. The genes are TRBV13 and TRBJ2-2; D may be TRBD2 (6 bases). The sequence came from an adult who received the AZD1222 COVID-19 vaccine. This material consisted of peripheral blood, taken 28 days after the second AZD1222 dose. The CDR3 sequence is CASSPRGYSNTGELFF. As DNA, the CDR3 is TGTGCCAGCAGCCCGCGGGGCTACTCGAACACCGGGGAGCTGTTTTTT.